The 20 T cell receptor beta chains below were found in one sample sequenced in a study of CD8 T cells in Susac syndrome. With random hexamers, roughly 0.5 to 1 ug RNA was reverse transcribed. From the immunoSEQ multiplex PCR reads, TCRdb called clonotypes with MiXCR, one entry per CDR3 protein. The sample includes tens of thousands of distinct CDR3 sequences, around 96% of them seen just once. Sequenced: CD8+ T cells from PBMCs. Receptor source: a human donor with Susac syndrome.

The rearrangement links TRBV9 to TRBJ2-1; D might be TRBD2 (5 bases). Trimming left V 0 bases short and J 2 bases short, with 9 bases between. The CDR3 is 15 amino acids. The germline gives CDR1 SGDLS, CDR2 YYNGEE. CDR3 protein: CASSVGRGAYNEQFF. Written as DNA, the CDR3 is TGTGCCAGCAGCGTAGGCCGGGGAGCCTACAATGAGCAGTTCTTC.

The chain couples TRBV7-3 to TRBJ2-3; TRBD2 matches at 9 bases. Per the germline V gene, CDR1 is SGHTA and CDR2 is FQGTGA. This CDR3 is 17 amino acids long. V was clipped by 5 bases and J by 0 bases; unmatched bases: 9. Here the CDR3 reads CASSTHGLATSTDTQYF. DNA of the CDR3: TGTGCCAGCAGCACCCATGGACTAGCGACTAGCACAGATACGCAGTATTTT. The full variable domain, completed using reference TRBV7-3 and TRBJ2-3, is GAGVSQTPSNKVTEKGKYVELRCDPISGHTALYWYRQSLGQGPEFLIYFQGTGAADDSGLPNDRFFAVRPEGSVSTLKIQRTERGDSAVYLCASSTHGLATSTDTQYFGPGTRLTVL.

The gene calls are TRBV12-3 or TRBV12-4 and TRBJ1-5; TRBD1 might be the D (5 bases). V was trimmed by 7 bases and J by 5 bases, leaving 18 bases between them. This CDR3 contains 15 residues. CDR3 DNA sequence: TGTGCCAGCACCCAATCTGGGGCAGTTTATCAGCCCCAGCATTTT. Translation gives CASTQSGAVYQPQHF.

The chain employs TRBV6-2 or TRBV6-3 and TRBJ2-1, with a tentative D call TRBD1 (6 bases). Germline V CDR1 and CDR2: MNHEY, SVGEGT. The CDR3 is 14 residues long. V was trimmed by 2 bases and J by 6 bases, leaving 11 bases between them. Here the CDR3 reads CASSYGTWGNEQFF. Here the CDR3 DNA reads TGTGCCAGCAGTTACGGGACATGGGGCAATGAGCAGTTCTTC.

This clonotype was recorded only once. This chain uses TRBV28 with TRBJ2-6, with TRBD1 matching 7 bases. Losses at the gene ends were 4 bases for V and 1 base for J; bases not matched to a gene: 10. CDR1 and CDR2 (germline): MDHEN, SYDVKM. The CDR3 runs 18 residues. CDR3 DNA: TGTGCCAGCAGTTCAGATATTACACAGGGGTCTGGGGCCAACGTCCTGACTTTC. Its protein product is CASSSDITQGSGANVLTF.

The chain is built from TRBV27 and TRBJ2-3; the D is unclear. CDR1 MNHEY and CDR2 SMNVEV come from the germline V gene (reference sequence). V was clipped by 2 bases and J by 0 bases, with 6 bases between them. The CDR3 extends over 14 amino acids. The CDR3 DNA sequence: TGTGCCAGCAGTTTAGGGCGAAGCACAGATACGCAGTATTTT. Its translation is CASSLGRSTDTQYF.

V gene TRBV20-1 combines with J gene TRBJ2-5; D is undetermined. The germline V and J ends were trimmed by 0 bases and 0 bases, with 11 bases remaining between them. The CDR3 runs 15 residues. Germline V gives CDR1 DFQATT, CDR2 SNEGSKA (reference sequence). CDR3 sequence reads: CSARDISGNQETQYF. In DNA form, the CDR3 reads TGCAGTGCTAGAGATATTTCAGGAAACCAAGAGACCCAGTACTTC.

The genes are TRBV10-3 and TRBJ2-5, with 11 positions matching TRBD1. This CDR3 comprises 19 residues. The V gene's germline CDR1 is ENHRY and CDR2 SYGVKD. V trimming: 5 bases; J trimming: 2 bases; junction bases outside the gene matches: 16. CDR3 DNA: TGTGCCATCAGTAAGCAAGGACTTCCGGGACAGGGGGATCAAGAGACCCAGTACTTC. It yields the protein CAISKQGLPGQGDQETQYF.

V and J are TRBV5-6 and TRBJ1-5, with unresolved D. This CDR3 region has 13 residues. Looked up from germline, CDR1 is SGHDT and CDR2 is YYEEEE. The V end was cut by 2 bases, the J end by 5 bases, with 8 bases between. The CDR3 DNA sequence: TGTGCCAGCAGCTTAGGCCCCCATCAGCCCCAGCATTTT. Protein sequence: CASSLGPHQPQHF.

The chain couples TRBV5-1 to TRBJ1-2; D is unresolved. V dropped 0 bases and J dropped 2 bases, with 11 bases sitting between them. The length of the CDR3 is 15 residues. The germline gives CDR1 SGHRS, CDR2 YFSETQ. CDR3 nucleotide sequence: TGCGCCAGCAGCTTGGAGACGACGGGGAACTATGGCTACACCTTC. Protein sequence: CASSLETTGNYGYTF.

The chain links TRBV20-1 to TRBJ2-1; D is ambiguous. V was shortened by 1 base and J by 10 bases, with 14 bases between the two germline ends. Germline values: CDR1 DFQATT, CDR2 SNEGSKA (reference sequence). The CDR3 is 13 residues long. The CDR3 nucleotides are TGCAGTGCTAGAGTTCACCAGAAGAGAGAGCAGTTCTTC. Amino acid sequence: CSARVHQKREQFF.

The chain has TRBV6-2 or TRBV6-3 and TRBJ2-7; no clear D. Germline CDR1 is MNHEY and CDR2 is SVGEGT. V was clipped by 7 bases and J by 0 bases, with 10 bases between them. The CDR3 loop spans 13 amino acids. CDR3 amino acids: CASTPSSSYEQYV. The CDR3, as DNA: TGTGCCAGCACCCCATCCAGCTCCTACGAGCAGTACGTC.

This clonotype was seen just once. CDR3 loop: CASSPTGSGNTIYF. DNA of the CDR3: TGCGCCAGCAGCCCCACAGGCTCTGGAAACACCATATATTTT. This chain uses TRBV5-1 with TRBJ1-3; the D gene is possibly TRBD1 (5 bases). CDR1 SGHRS and CDR2 YFSETQ come from the germline V gene. The CDR3 length is 14 residues. Trimming pared 4 bases from V and 0 bases from J, leaving 8 bases between.

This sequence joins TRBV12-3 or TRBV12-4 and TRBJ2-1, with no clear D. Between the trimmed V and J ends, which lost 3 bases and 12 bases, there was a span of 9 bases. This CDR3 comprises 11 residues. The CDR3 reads CASSFGGGQFF. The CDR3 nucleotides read TGTGCCAGCAGTTTTGGTGGTGGGCAGTTCTTC.

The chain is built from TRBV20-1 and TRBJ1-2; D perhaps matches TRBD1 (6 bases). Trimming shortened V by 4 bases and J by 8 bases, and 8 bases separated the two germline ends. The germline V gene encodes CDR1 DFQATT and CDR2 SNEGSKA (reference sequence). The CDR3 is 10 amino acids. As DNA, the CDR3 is TGCAGTGCTACAGGGGAAGGCTACACCTTC. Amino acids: CSATGEGYTF.

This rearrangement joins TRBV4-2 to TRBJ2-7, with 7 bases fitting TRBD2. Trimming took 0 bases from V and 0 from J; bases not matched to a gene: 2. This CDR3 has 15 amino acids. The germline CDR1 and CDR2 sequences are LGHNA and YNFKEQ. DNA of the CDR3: TGTGCCAGCAGCCAAGAGGGAGGGCCCTCCTACGAGCAGTACTTC. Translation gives CASSQEGGPSYEQYF.

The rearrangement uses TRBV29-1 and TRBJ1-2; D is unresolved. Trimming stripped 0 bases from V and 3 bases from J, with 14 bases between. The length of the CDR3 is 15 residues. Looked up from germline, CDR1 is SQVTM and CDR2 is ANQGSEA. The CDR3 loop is CSVEDESPPYYGYTF. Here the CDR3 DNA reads TGCAGCGTTGAAGATGAGTCTCCCCCCTACTATGGCTACACCTTC.

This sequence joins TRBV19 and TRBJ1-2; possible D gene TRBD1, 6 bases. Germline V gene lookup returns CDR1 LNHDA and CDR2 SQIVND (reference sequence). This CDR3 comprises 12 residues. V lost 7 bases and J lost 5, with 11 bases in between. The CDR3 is CASKGQGYGYTF. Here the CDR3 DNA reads TGTGCCAGTAAGGGGCAGGGGTATGGCTACACCTTC.

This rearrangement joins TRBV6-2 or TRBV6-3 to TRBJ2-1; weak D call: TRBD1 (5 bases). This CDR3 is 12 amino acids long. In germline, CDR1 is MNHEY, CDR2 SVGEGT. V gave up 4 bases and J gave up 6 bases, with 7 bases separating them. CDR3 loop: CASSSRVNEQFF. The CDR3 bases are TGTGCCAGCAGTTCCAGGGTCAATGAGCAGTTCTTC.

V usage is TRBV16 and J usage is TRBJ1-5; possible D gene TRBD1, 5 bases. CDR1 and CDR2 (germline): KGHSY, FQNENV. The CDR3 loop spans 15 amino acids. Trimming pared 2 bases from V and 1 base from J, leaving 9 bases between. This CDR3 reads CASSQDWGSNQPQHF. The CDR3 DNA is TGTGCCAGCAGCCAAGACTGGGGGAGCAATCAGCCCCAGCATTTT.